The T cell receptor beta chain under discussion was sequenced for a study of T cell responses to AZD1222 COVID-19 vaccine. Profiled with immunoSEQ multiplex PCR; TCRdb holds only in-frame clones, not every one. The sample lists about 170,000 clones, roughly 92% occurring once. The CDR3 has 14 amino acids. Germline CDR1 and CDR2: MNHEY and SVGEGT. The V end lost 0 bases, the J end lost 1 base, and 6 bases lay between the germline ends. The source is an adult in good health. The chain carries TRBV6-2 or TRBV6-3 and TRBJ1-2; D unclear. The source was peripheral blood, collected on day 0 of AZD1222 vaccination. The CDR3 nucleotides read TGTGCCAGCAGTTACTCGGCAGGTAACTATGGCTACACCTTC. Translated: CASSYSAGNYGYTF.